The T cell receptor (beta chain) described here comes from a study of blood T cell repertoires in COVID-19. The V gene's germline CDR1 is SGHKS and CDR2 YYEKEE (reference sequence). V was trimmed by 2 bases and J by 8 bases, leaving 13 bases between them. The CDR3 covers 13 residues. TCRdb keeps only in-frame clones here, not all; method: immunoSEQ multiplex PCR. In the table there are tens of thousands of clones, roughly 79% of which are singletons. The sequence was obtained from a human donor in a cohort sampled during active COVID-19. The sample was peripheral blood. This chain links TRBV5-5 with TRBJ1-2; no reliable D call. CDR3 residues: CASSFSGAEGYTF. Here the CDR3 DNA reads TGTGCCAGCAGCTTTTCCGGCGCGGAGGGCTACACCTTC. The full variable domain, rest sourced from reference TRBV5-5 and TRBJ1-2, is DAGVTQSPTHLIKTRGQQVTLRCSPISGHKSVSWYQQVLGQGPQFIFQYYEKEERGRGNFPDRFSARQFPNYSSELNVNALLLGDSALYLCASSFSGAEGYTFGSGTRLTVV.